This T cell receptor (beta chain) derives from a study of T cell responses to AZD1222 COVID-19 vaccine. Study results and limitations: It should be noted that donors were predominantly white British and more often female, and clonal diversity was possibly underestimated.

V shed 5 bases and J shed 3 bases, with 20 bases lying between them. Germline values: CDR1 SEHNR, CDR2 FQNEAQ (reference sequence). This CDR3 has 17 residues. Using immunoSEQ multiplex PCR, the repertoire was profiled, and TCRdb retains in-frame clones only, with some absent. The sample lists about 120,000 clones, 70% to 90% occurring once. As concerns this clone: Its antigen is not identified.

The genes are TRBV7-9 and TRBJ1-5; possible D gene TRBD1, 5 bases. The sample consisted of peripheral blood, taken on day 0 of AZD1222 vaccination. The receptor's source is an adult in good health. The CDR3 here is CASSETRTSTDNQPQHF. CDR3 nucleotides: TGTGCCAGCAGCGAGACCCGGACAAGCACAGACAATCAGCCCCAGCATTTT.